This T cell receptor beta chain derives from a study of Ad26.COV2.S vaccination and SARS-CoV-2 variants. Overall study context: The vaccine Ad26.COV2.S was put into the muscle once, or twice with 56 days between. Study-level results: With respect to non-spike TCR breadth, vaccine and placebo recipients were similar. In TCR breadth and depth analyses, total T cell responses may have been underestimated.

This CDR3 contains 13 residues. Germline values: CDR1 SGHTA, CDR2 FQGNSA. The ends were cut back, 4 bases at V and 0 bases at J, with 7 bases in the middle. Indicated treatment: roughly 20 received Ad26.COV2.S at low or high dose, single or two shots; about 5 received placebo; per-sample allocation not given. Sampling was done on day 63 after the first vaccine or placebo injection. Expression of Wuhan-strain SARS-CoV-2 spike came from the Ad26 vector that formed the vaccine. TCRdb's copy holds only in-frame clones and misses some; the assay was immunoSEQ multiplex PCR. Of about 390,000 clones listed, approximately 86% are singletons. As concerns this clone: Its specificity is not known.

The sample consisted of peripheral blood, taken in a trial of Ad26.COV2.S vaccine versus placebo. This chain links TRBV7-2 with TRBJ2-7; D is undetermined. This TCR came from a person between 18 and 60 years old who received the Ad26.COV2.S COVID-19 vaccine or a placebo. The CDR3 reads CASSYGNSYEQYF. The CDR3 region has the DNA TGTGCCAGCAGCTATGGAAACTCCTACGAGCAGTACTTC.